This record concerns one TCR beta chain sequence. Its antigen is undetermined. The record originates from a study of CD8+ T cells in alopecia areata. Study in general: Treatment ran 6 to 18 months, with 6 months of follow-up afterward.

The treatment is: oral pan-JAK inhibitor, 5-10 mg twice daily. In alopecia areata patients, both lesional scalp punch biopsies and peripheral blood were collected. Study outcomes and limitations: Having just one nonresponder leaves the connection between baseline CD8+ expansion and response unresolved. Normal scalp showed lower clonality than lesional scalp, especially alopecia totalis/universalis.

In each case, RNA was isolated and then reverse transcribed into cDNA as the sequencing template. Only in-frame clones appear in the TCRdb table, and some are missing; sequencing was by immunoSEQ multiplex PCR. The sample has 200,000 to 250,000 clones; approximately 47% are singletons. This specimen was CD4+ T cells sorted from blood, taken at approximately week 36, from a patient treated with tofacitinib. The TCR comes from a human donor with alopecia areata.

The CDR3 here is CSVESGEQYF. The CDR3 region has the DNA TGCAGCGTTGAGTCGGGGGAGCAGTACTTC. The V gene is TRBV29-1, the J gene TRBJ2-5; possibly TRBD2 for D (6 bases). The CDR3 has 10 amino acids. V dropped 3 bases and J dropped 11 bases, with 10 bases sitting between them. The V gene's germline CDR1 is SQVTM and CDR2 ANQGSEA.